Described below is a single T cell receptor beta chain sequence and its context. This sample was included in a study of blood T cell repertoires in COVID-19. As for the study in general: Acute and convalescent COVID-19 specimens originated in the United States, Italy and Spain. Sample material is recorded as cDNA or gDNA derived from T cells, B-cell-depleted T cells, or PBMCs.

In the original analysis: Estimation of nucleated cell counts relied on the amplification of reference gene primers. The protocol was immunoSEQ multiplex PCR, while the TCRdb copy is restricted to in-frame clones and leaves out a portion. Clonal size and the V and J genes are those of that table, whereas D and trimming came from the DNA. The sample includes around 450,000 clones, less than 95% of them seen just once. The CDR3 sequence is 16 residues long. V lost 5 bases and J lost 0, with 16 bases in between. Germline V CDR1 and CDR2: SGHAT, FQNNGV. The sample comprised PBMCs or T cells enriched from blood (not recorded which). This TCR derives from a man younger than 35 who had recovered from COVID-19. V gene TRBV11-2 combines with J gene TRBJ1-1; the D is unclear. CDR3 DNA sequence: TGTGCCAGCAGCCCCGGCGGGCAAAACATGAACACTGAAGCTTTCTTT. Residues: CASSPGGQNMNTEAFF. Combining the CDR3 with reference TRBV11-2 and TRBJ1-1 gives the whole variable domain EAGVAQSPRYKIIEKRQSVAFWCNPISGHATLYWYQQILGQGPKLLIQFQNNGVVDDSQLPKDRFSAERLKGVDSTLKIQPAKLEDSAVYLCASSPGGQNMNTEAFFGQGTRLTVV.